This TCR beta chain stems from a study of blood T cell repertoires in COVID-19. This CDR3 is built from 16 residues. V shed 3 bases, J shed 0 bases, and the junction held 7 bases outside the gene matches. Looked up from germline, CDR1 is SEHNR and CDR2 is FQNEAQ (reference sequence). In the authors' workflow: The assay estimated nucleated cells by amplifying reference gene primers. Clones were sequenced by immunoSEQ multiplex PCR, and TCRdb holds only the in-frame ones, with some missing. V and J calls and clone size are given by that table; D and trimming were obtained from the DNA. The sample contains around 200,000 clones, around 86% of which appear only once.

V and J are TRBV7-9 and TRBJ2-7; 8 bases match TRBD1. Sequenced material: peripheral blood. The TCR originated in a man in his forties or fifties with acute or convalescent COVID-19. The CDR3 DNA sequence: TGTGCCAGCAGCTTTCCAACGACAGGGGACTCCTACGAGCAGTACTTC. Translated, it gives CASSFPTTGDSYEQYF.